Included here is one T cell receptor (beta chain) sequence, with context. The antigen is undetermined. Germline V gives CDR1 MNHNS, CDR2 SASEGT. The CDR3 sequence is 13 residues long. Germline trimming cut 8 bases from V and 11 bases from J; bases unmatched to any gene: 7. This record belongs to a study of cytomegalovirus exposure and HLA in healthy donors. Study as a whole: Out of 150 million to 200 million T cells, an earlier analysis found around 120 million unique TCR beta sequences in total.

The primer mix had 60 Vbeta and 13 Jbeta primers. Data came from immunoSEQ multiplex PCR; TCRdb stores just in-frame clones and leaves some out. The sample has under 200,000 clones, about 81% seen once. The study's findings and limits: After further analysis at a later stage, roughly 16,000 TCR beta sequences were associated with HLA alleles at 0.05 false discovery rate. Investigators reported 150 to 200 TCR beta chains as tied to cytomegalovirus.

Donors were ostensibly healthy at sampling, although undocumented immune exposures were probable. V gene TRBV6-1 combines with J gene TRBJ1-6, with 9 nucleotides matching TRBD1. This receptor was identified in a woman aged 18-29 years in good health and CMV-seronegative. Sequencing was performed on PBMCs. CDR3 coding DNA: TGTGCCAGCGGAAGGGACAGGGATGCACCCCTCCACTTT. Translated: CASGRDRDAPLHF.